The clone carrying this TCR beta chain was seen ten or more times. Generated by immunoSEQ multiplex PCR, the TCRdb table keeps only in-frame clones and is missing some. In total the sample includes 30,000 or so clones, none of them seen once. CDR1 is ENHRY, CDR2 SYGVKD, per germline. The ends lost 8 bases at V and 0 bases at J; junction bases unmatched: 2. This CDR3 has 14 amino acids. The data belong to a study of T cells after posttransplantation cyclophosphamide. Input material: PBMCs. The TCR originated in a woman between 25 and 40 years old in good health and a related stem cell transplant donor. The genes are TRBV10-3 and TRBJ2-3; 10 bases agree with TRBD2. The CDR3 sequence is CAIASGGSTDTQYF. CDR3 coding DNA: TGTGCCATCGCTAGCGGGGGCAGCACAGATACGCAGTATTTT.